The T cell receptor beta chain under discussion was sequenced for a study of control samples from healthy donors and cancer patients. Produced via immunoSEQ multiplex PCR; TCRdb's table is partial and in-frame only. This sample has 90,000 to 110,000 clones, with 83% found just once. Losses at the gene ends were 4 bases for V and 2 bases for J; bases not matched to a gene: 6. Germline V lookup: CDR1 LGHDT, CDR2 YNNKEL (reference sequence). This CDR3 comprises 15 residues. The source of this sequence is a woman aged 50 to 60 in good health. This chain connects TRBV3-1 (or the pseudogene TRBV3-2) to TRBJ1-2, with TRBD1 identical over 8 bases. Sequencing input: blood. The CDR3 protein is CASSLGQGPNYGYTF. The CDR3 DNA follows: TGTGCCAGCAGCCTCGGACAGGGACCCAACTATGGCTACACCTTC.